This TCR beta chain stems from a study of shared clonotypes between healthy human individuals. Study summary: Researchers drew samples from a couple of women and a few men aged 18 to 49. Study outcomes and limitations: It was the non-shared clonotypes that had lower generation probabilities than clonotypes shared by all four donors. Generally, estimated richness proved larger in naive subsets than it did in memory subsets.

Trimming shortened V by 4 bases and J by 4 bases, and 17 bases separated the two germline ends. The CDR3 sequence is 16 residues long. Germline loops: CDR1 LNHDA, CDR2 SQIVND (reference sequence). Measured with immunoSEQ multiplex PCR; TCRdb has only the in-frame clones, and not every one. The sample lists 600,000 to 800,000 clones; 72% were seen once. As to this clone: Its specificity is unknown.

This TCR derives from a woman in her 30s in good health. J is TRBJ2-1 and V is TRBV19; TRBD1 or TRBD2 may be the D gene (6 bases each). The sequenced material came from memory CD4+ T cells sorted from blood. This sample's subset: CD45RA-negative fraction. In DNA, the CDR3 is TGTGCCAGTAGTAAAGCCGCCGGGGGCGGTTACAATGAGCAGTTCTTC. Amino acid sequence: CASSKAAGGGYNEQFF.